This TCR beta chain appears in the sequencing data of a study of OX40 agonist ivuxolimab in advanced cancers. The assay was immunoSEQ multiplex PCR, and TCRdb's table has in-frame clones only and misses some. The sample lists tens of thousands of clones, around nine tenths occurring once. The V end was cut by 4 bases, the J end by 8 bases, with 6 bases between. This CDR3 is built from 10 residues. Germline lookup yields CDR1 DFQATT and CDR2 SNEGSKA (reference sequence). Sequencing used CD4+ or CD8+ T cells sorted from blood, obtained in a trial of the OX40 agonist ivuxolimab. The chain links TRBV20-1 to TRBJ2-1, with no clear D. The receptor comes from an adult with an advanced solid tumor such as melanoma, head and neck, liver or kidney cancer. In nucleotides, the CDR3 is TGCAGTGCTAAAGAGGATGAGCAGTTCTTC. Translation gives CSAKEDEQFF.